This paragraph covers one T cell receptor (beta chain) sequence. This entry is derived from a study of blood T cell repertoires in COVID-19. Study overall: Nucleic acid was either cDNA or gDNA, and it came from T cells, B-cell-depleted T cells, or PBMCs.

Clones were read by immunoSEQ multiplex PCR, and TCRdb kept only the in-frame ones, dropping some. This table holds more than 200,000 clones, approximately 86% found once. The V segment lost 2 bases and the J segment 3 bases; nucleotides outside the gene matches: 14. Per the germline V gene, CDR1 is SNHLY and CDR2 is FYNNEI. This CDR3 has 18 amino acids. V usage is TRBV2 and J usage is TRBJ2-3, with 7 bases aligning to TRBD2. The material sequenced was PBMCs or T cells enriched from blood (not recorded which). The receptor's source is a woman between 50 and 59 years old who had recovered from COVID-19. The CDR3 sequence is CASSESFVGTGGTDTQYF. The CDR3 DNA is TGTGCCAGCAGTGAAAGCTTTGTGGGGACGGGAGGTACAGATACGCAGTATTTT.